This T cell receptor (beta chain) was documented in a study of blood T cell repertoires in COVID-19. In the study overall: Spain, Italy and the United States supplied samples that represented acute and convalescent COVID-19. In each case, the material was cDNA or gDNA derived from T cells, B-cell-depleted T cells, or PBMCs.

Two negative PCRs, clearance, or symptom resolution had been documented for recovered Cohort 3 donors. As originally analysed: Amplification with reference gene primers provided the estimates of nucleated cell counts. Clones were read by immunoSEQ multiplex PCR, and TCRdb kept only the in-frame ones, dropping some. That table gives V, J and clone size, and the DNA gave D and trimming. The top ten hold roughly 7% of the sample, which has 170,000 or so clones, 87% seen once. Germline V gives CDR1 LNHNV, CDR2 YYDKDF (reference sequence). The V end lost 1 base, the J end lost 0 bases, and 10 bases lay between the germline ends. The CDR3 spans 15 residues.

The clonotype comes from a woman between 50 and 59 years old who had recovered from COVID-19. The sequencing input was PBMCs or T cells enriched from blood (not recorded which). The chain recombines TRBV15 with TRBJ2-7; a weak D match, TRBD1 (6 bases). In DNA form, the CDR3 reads TGTGCCACCAGCAGAGGTCAGGGGTACTCCTACGAGCAGTACTTC. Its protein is CATSRGQGYSYEQYF.